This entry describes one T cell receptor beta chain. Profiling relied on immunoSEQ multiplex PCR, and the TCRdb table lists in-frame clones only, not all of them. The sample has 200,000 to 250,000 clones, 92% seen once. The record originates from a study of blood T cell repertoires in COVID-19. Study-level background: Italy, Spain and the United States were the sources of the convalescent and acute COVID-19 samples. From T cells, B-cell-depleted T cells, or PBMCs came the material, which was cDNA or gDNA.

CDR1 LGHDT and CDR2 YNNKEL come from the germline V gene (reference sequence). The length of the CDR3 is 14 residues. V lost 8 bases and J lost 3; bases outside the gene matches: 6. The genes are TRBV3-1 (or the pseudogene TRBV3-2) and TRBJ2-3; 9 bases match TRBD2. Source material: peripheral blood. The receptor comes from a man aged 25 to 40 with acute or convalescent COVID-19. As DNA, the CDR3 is TGTGCCAGCGGCACCGGACTAGCGACAGATACGCAGTATTTT. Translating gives CASGTGLATDTQYF.